This T cell receptor beta chain was observed in a study of early T cells in non-severe SARS-CoV-2 infection. TCRdb itself ran the 5' RACE reads through MiXCR, one entry per CDR3 protein. Of about 29,000 distinct CDR3 sequences listed, 4.5% are singletons. In germline, CDR1 is SEHNR, CDR2 FQNEAQ (reference sequence). Trimming removed 5 bases from V and 8 bases from J, with 15 bases in between. The CDR3 consists of 14 residues. Source material: whole blood. The TCR was taken from an adult who was a healthcare worker with PCR-confirmed SARS-CoV-2 infection or an uninfected control (not recorded which). The chain couples TRBV7-9 to TRBJ1-4, with TRBD1 as a possible D gene (6 bases). CDR3 region: CASSIVRGAEKLFF. For the CDR3, the DNA is TGTGCCAGCAGCATAGTCCGGGGGGCCGAAAAACTGTTTTTT.